What follows are 23 T cell receptor beta chains derived from one specimen sequenced in a study of human T cells and chemical hapten exposure listed by TCRdb under 2021. Library preparation employed RACE. TCRdb names NextSeq 500 as the instrument used. TCRdb itself trimmed the public reads at Q25 with fastp, ran MiXCR and retained productive beta chains. Rows with a matching CDR3 protein are joined into one entry that keeps the most common DNA and genes. Present in this sample are about 49,000 distinct CDR3 sequences, about 10% of which were seen just once. The ten largest clonotypes hold 3.5% to 5% of the sample. Sample time point, as interpreted from the label and publication: patch test 1, 2 weeks after DPC sensitization. Reading the label with the study, this specimen's treatment or condition is: therapeutic diphenylcyclopropenone sensitization with weekly scalp DPC. The sample in question was whole blood, obtained in connection with sensitization to the hapten diphenylcyclopropenone (DPC). The receptors shown here come from a woman between 45 and 65 years old with alopecia areata. Some clones in this sample may be carry-over from other donors' samples.

At least ten counts were recorded for this clonotype. The genes are TRBV7-2 and TRBJ2-5; possibly TRBD1 or TRBD2 for D (6 bases each). This CDR3 has 14 amino acids. The V and J ends lost 2 bases and 9 bases respectively, with 16 bases between them. Germline values: CDR1 SGHTA, CDR2 FQGNSA. The chain's CDR3 is CASSLYGGRGAQYF. The CDR3 coding sequence is TGTGCCAGCAGCTTATACGGGGGCCGCGGGGCCCAGTACTTC.

In this sample, this clonotype turned up many times. The chain uses TRBV7-9 and TRBJ2-1; 8 nucleotides match TRBD2. V lost 2 bases, J lost 6 bases, and 6 bases stayed unmatched. The germline V gene has CDR1 SEHNR and CDR2 FQNEAQ (reference sequence). The CDR3 totals 15 residues. In nucleotides, the CDR3 is TGTGCCAGCAGCTTAACGGGAGGGCCGATCAATGAGCAGTTCTTC. This translates into CASSLTGGPINEQFF.

This clonotype was counted ten times or more. V usage is TRBV7-8 and J usage is TRBJ2-2; possible D gene TRBD1, 5 bases. V lost 1 base and J lost 5, with 11 bases in between. Germline V gene lookup returns CDR1 SGHVS and CDR2 FQNEAQ. CDR3 length: 15 residues. In DNA form, the CDR3 reads TGTGCCAGCAGCTTAGAATCAGGGCGAACCGGGGAGCTGTTTTTT. This encodes CASSLESGRTGELFF.

This clonotype came up many times. CDR3 sequence: CASSQGQVLLTTEAFF. CDR3 DNA sequence: TGCGCCAGCAGCCAGGGACAGGTGTTACTTACTACTGAAGCTTTCTTT. This chain joins TRBV4-1 and TRBJ1-1, with TRBD1 matching 8 bases. Germline-derived CDR1 and CDR2 are MGHRA and YSYEKL. V shed 3 bases and J 5 bases; nucleotides not matched to a gene: 11. The CDR3 contains 16 residues.

A few counts support this clonotype. The chain employs TRBV7-2 and TRBJ2-5, with no clear D. V lost 1 base and J 9 bases, leaving 15 bases between the germline ends. Germline assignment: CDR1 SGHTA and CDR2 FQGNSA. This CDR3 has 14 residues. The CDR3 is CASSLDIGRRAQYF. The CDR3, as DNA: TGTGCCAGCAGCTTAGATATCGGGCGCCGGGCCCAGTACTTC. The variable domain in full, with the rest retrieved from reference TRBV7-2 and TRBJ2-5, is GAGVSQSPSNKVTEKGKDVELRCDPISGHTALYWYRQSLGQGLEFLIYFQGNSAPDKSGLPSDRFSAERTGGSVSTLTIQRTQQEDSAVYLCASSLDIGRRAQYFGPGTRLLVL.

The chain combines TRBV4-1 with TRBJ2-7; 9 nucleotides match TRBD2. CDR1 is MGHRA and CDR2 is YSYEKL in the germline V gene. This CDR3 spans 16 amino acids. V lost 0 bases to trimming and J lost 8 bases; unmatched junction nucleotides: 11. This CDR3 reads CASSQEGRSGSVKQYF. CDR3 DNA: TGCGCCAGCAGCCAAGAGGGTCGTAGCGGGAGTGTCAAGCAGTACTTC.

About this clonotype itself: With a much larger clone just one base away, this may be a read error. J is TRBJ2-5 and V is TRBV6-5, with 7 bases matching TRBD2. With 1 base clipped from V and 6 bases from J, the junction kept 8 bases outside the gene matches. Germline CDR1 reads MNHEY; CDR2 reads SVGAGI. The CDR3 totals 15 residues. CDR3 sequence reads: CASSYWWEGRKTQYF. In nucleotides, the CDR3 is TGTGCCAGCAGTTACTGGTGGGAGGGCCGAAAGACCCAGTACTTC.

Many counts were recorded for this clonotype. This rearrangement joins TRBV10-3 to TRBJ1-2; D remains unclear. The germline V gene has CDR1 ENHRY and CDR2 SYGVKD. Trimming stripped 5 bases from V and 0 bases from J, with 10 bases between. The CDR3 has 14 amino acids. CDR3 in amino acids: CAISSGGSNYGYTF. The CDR3 DNA reads as TGTGCCATCAGTTCAGGAGGGTCTAACTATGGCTACACCTTC.

This clonotype was seen repeatedly, ten times or more. Since a much larger clone is just one base distant, this may be a read error. The chain carries TRBV20-1 and TRBJ1-4; no definite D call. V was cut by 0 bases and J by 7 bases, with 12 bases left in between. CDR3 length: 14 residues. CDR1 is DFQATT, CDR2 SNEGSKA, per germline (reference sequence). CDR3 nucleotides: TGCAGTGCTAGAGATAGAGTTCGGAGTGAAAAACTGTTTTTT. Its translation is CSARDRVRSEKLFF.

This clonotype was observed many times. The chain carries TRBV9 and TRBJ2-1; possibly TRBD2 for D (5 bases). Germline V CDR1 and CDR2: SGDLS, YYNGEE. CDR3 length: 14 amino acids. V gave up 0 bases and J gave up 9 bases, with 13 bases separating them. CDR3 in DNA: TGTGCCAGCAGCGTAGTGGCTATGGGGAGTGAGCAGTTCTTC. Amino acids: CASSVVAMGSEQFF.

In this sample, this clonotype turned up many times. The V call is TRBV12-3 or TRBV12-4, the J call TRBJ1-1; no clear D. Deletions cut 5 bases from V and 1 base from J, with 2 bases between. CDR3 length: 11 residues. The CDR3 loop reads CASSTNTEAFF. The CDR3 nucleotides are TGTGCCAGCAGTACGAACACTGAAGCTTTCTTT.

The chain recombines TRBV7-8 with TRBJ1-1; no clear D gene. V gave up 5 bases and J gave up 2 bases, with 15 bases separating them. This CDR3 comprises 15 residues. The germline V gene encodes CDR1 SGHVS and CDR2 FQNEAQ. In nucleotides, the CDR3 is TGTGCCAGCAGCCCCGAACCGGGAGCTAACACTGAAGCTTTCTTT. It yields the protein CASSPEPGANTEAFF.

This clonotype was counted between two and nine times. The rearrangement uses TRBV9 and TRBJ2-2; D gene unclear. The CDR3 consists of 15 residues. Germline-derived CDR1 and CDR2 are SGDLS and YYNGEE. The V and J ends lost 1 base and 1 base respectively, with 8 bases between them. This chain's CDR3 is CASSVSLVNTGELFF. For the CDR3, the DNA is TGTGCCAGCAGCGTAAGTCTGGTGAACACCGGGGAGCTGTTTTTT.

This clonotype was observed a single time. V usage is TRBV7-8 and J usage is TRBJ2-5; 7 bases align to TRBD2. The V and J ends lost 5 bases and 9 bases, in that order; junction bases with no gene match: 9. CDR1 SGHVS and CDR2 FQNEAQ come from the germline V gene. There are 13 residues in the CDR3. The CDR3 sequence is CASSPRIREAQYF. The CDR3 bases are TGTGCCAGCAGCCCCCGGATTCGGGAGGCCCAGTACTTC.

The table lists this clonotype with many counts. The CDR3 sequence is CASSQDPHSPLHF. Written as DNA, the CDR3 is TGTGCCAGCAGCCAAGATCCCCATTCACCCCTCCACTTT. V gene TRBV3-1 combines with J gene TRBJ1-6; D not certain. Germline lookup yields CDR1 LGHDT and CDR2 YNNKEL (reference sequence). Trimming pared 0 bases from V and 8 bases from J, leaving 5 bases between. The CDR3 spans 13 residues.

This clonotype was recorded many times. This chain joins TRBV7-2 and TRBJ2-5; 13 positions agree with TRBD2. The V gene end was trimmed by 5 bases and the J gene end by 2 bases; junction bases not matched to a gene: 5. The CDR3 loop spans 16 amino acids. Germline loops: CDR1 SGHTA, CDR2 FQGNSA. The CDR3 bases are TGTGCCAGCAGCCGGGGACTAGCGGGACCTCAAGAGACCCAGTACTTC. This gives the protein CASSRGLAGPQETQYF. The full variable domain, with the rest looked up from reference TRBV7-2 and TRBJ2-5, is GAGVSQSPSNKVTEKGKDVELRCDPISGHTALYWYRQSLGQGLEFLIYFQGNSAPDKSGLPSDRFSAERTGGSVSTLTIQRTQQEDSAVYLCASSRGLAGPQETQYFGPGTRLLVL.

This clonotype showed up many times. This sequence joins TRBV12-3 or TRBV12-4 and TRBJ2-1; D is tentatively TRBD1 or TRBD2 (5 bases each). The CDR3 has 15 residues. The V gene lost 4 bases and the J gene lost 0 bases, with 10 bases spanning the gap. The CDR3 here is CASSWDESSYNEQFF. DNA of the CDR3: TGTGCCAGCAGTTGGGACGAAAGCTCCTACAATGAGCAGTTCTTC.

This clonotype has ten or more counts. V gene TRBV20-1 combines with J gene TRBJ2-5; 8 bases agree with TRBD1. Trimming took 4 bases from V and 3 from J; bases not matched to a gene: 10. Germline CDR1 is DFQATT and CDR2 is SNEGSKA (reference sequence). The CDR3 has 15 residues. The CDR3 DNA follows: TGCAGTGCTAAGAGGTTGTCGACAGGGGAAGAGACCCAGTACTTC. It codes for CSAKRLSTGEETQYF.

The table lists this clonotype with many counts. The rearrangement joins TRBV15 to TRBJ2-3; D gene uncertain. The CDR3 is 14 amino acids. Deletions cut 5 bases from V and 4 bases from J, with 13 bases between. CDR1 and CDR2 from the germline V gene are LNHNV and YYDKDF (reference sequence). This CDR3 reads CATSDPMVSDTQYF. In nucleotides, the CDR3 is TGTGCCACCAGCGACCCGATGGTTTCAGATACGCAGTATTTT.

This rearrangement joins TRBV4-3 to TRBJ2-3; D is undetermined. Germline CDR1 and CDR2: LGHNA and YSLEER. The CDR3 totals 14 residues. With 0 bases removed from V and 6 bases from J, the gap between germline ends came to 10 bases. The CDR3 region is CASSQDTGKDTQYF. The CDR3 DNA reads TGCGCCAGCAGCCAAGATACTGGAAAGGATACGCAGTATTTT.

This clonotype was found many times. In nucleotides, the CDR3 is TGTGCCGTCTGGGACGGGCAGGCAGATACGCAGTATTTT. The encoded protein is CAVWDGQADTQYF. V usage is TRBV19 and J usage is TRBJ2-3; D possibly uses TRBD1 or TRBD2 (5 bases each). The CDR3 covers 13 residues. CDR1 is LNHDA, CDR2 SQIVND, per germline (reference sequence). The V gene lost 11 bases and the J gene lost 4 bases, with 16 bases spanning the gap.

This clonotype was detected a few times. The V call is TRBV28, the J call TRBJ1-5; D remains unclear. CDR1 is MDHEN and CDR2 is SYDVKM in the germline V gene. V was shortened by 6 bases and J by 6 bases, with 15 bases between the two germline ends. The CDR3 sequence is 14 residues long. The DNA for the CDR3 is TGTGCCAGCAGCCCTCATTTGGAGGCTCAGCCCCAGCATTTT. This encodes CASSPHLEAQPQHF. Complete variable domain (other parts from reference TRBV28 and TRBJ1-5): DVKVTQSSRYLVKRTGEKVFLECVQDMDHENMFWYRQDPGLGLRLIYFSYDVKMKEKGDIPEGYSVSREKKERFSLILESASTNQTSMYLCASSPHLEAQPQHFGDGTRLSIL.

This clonotype was observed at least ten times. The rearrangement uses TRBV11-2 and TRBJ2-7, with D unresolved. V gave up 2 bases and J gave up 6 bases, with 17 bases separating them. CDR1 is SGHAT, CDR2 FQNNGV, per germline. This CDR3 is built from 15 residues. CDR3 nucleotides: TGTGCCAGCAGCTTAACCGACTCCCAAACTCTCGAGCAGTACTTC. Translation: CASSLTDSQTLEQYF. Full variable domain (remainder filled in from reference TRBV11-2 and TRBJ2-7): EAGVAQSPRYKIIEKRQSVAFWCNPISGHATLYWYQQILGQGPKLLIQFQNNGVVDDSQLPKDRFSAERLKGVDSTLKIQPAKLEDSAVYLCASSLTDSQTLEQYFGPGTRLTVT.